These T cell receptor beta chains were read from a single sample in a study of T cells in Graves' hyperthyroidism and ophthalmopathy. In TCRdb, the multiplex PCR reads were re-called with MiXCR into one record per CDR3 protein. The sample includes about 400,000 distinct CDR3 sequences, about an eighth seen only once; the top ten take less than 6.5%. What was sequenced was blood. The receptors shown here come from a woman younger than 30 with Graves' hyperthyroidism. CDR3s include the opening cysteine and the closing phenylalanine or tryptophan. The D gene is left open where the match is weak. The listing skips clone size in some rows; elsewhere it reads once, few, many or a size class.

D gene	J gene	CDR3 length	clone size	V gene	CDR3 protein	CDR3 DNA
TRBD2	TRBJ2-7	14	few	TRBV6-5	CASSYGREWNEQYF	TGTGCCAGCAGTTACGGGAGGGAGTGGAACGAGCAGTACTTC
TRBD1	TRBJ2-7	14	many	TRBV2	CASRPGTAIYEQYF	TGTGCCAGCAGACCCGGGACAGCCATCTACGAGCAGTACTTC
TRBD1	TRBJ1-1	15	.	TRBV18	CASSYRQGLSTEAFF	TGTGCCAGCTCATACAGACAGGGTTTAAGCACTGAAGCTTTCTTT
TRBD1	TRBJ1-1	15	few	TRBV27	CASRGTGWGNTEAFF	TGTGCCAGCAGGGGGACAGGATGGGGGAACACTGAAGCTTTCTTT
.	TRBJ2-5	13	few	TRBV10-3	CATTTGVVETQYF	TGTGCAACAACGACTGGGGTTGTGGAGACCCAGTACTTC
.	TRBJ1-3	14	many	TRBV4-1	CASSQGGTGNTIYF	TGCGCCAGCAGCCAAGGGGGGACTGGAAACACCATATATTTT
TRBD2	TRBJ2-7	14	many	TRBV11-2	CASRIAGVVHEQYF	TGTGCCAGTAGAATAGCGGGAGTTGTCCACGAGCAGTACTTC
.	TRBJ1-1	13	.	TRBV29-1	CSVVQGWNTEAFF	TGCAGCGTTGTACAGGGTTGGAACACTGAAGCTTTCTTT
.	TRBJ2-7	14	few	TRBV6-6	CASSYRTSLYEQYF	TGTGCCAGCAGTTACCGAACCTCCCTCTACGAGCAGTACTTC
.	TRBJ1-1	14	many	TRBV15	CATSRDARSTEAFF	TGTGCCACCAGCAGAGATGCCCGCAGCACTGAAGCTTTCTTT
.	TRBJ1-1	15	.	TRBV7-9	CASSLRPVPNTEAFF	TGTGCCAGCAGCTTAAGGCCAGTACCAAACACTGAAGCTTTCTTT